This T cell receptor beta chain was retrieved from a study of blood T cell repertoires in COVID-19. Overall study context: T cells, B-cell-depleted T cells, or PBMCs provided the cDNA or gDNA that served as material.

Deletions cut 0 bases from V and 0 bases from J, with 12 bases between. This CDR3 has 17 amino acids. Germline CDR1 reads MNHNS; CDR2 reads SASEGT. In the authors' workflow: Reference gene primer amplification in the assay estimated nucleated cell counts. Generated by immunoSEQ multiplex PCR, the TCRdb table keeps only in-frame clones and is missing some. That table furnishes V, J and clone size, whereas the DNA furnished D and trimming. The sample lists roughly 28,000 clones, roughly 80% seen once, with about 1.8% in the top ten. The source is a man older than 75 with active or convalescent COVID-19. The sample comprised peripheral blood. This chain uses TRBV6-1 with TRBJ1-3, with D possibly matching TRBD1 (6 bases). CDR3 region: CASSEAHGGSSGNTIYF. The DNA of the CDR3 is TGTGCCAGCAGTGAAGCGCATGGGGGCTCCTCTGGAAACACCATATATTTT.